This TCR beta chain appears in the sequencing data of a study of OX40 agonist ivuxolimab in advanced cancers. As for the study in general: Dose-escalation subjects each had hepatocellular carcinoma, melanoma, renal cell or head and neck cancer. In three patients, partial responses were observed, one with hepatocellular carcinoma and two with cutaneous melanoma.

Autoimmune disease history or systemic immunosuppression meant exclusion. Measured with immunoSEQ multiplex PCR; TCRdb has only the in-frame clones, and not every one. Among about 14,000 clones listed, around 80% were seen once. The clonotype originates from an adult with an advanced solid tumor such as melanoma, head and neck, liver or kidney cancer. The specimen was CD4+ or CD8+ T cells sorted from blood, collected in a trial of the OX40 agonist ivuxolimab.

For the CDR3, the DNA is TGCAGCGTTTCCAGGGATGAAGCTTTCTTT. It encodes CSVSRDEAFF. The chain joins TRBV29-1 to TRBJ1-1; TRBD1 might be the D (5 bases). With 5 bases removed from V and 7 bases from J, the gap between germline ends came to 8 bases. Germline CDR1 and CDR2: SQVTM and ANQGSEA. This CDR3 contains 10 residues.